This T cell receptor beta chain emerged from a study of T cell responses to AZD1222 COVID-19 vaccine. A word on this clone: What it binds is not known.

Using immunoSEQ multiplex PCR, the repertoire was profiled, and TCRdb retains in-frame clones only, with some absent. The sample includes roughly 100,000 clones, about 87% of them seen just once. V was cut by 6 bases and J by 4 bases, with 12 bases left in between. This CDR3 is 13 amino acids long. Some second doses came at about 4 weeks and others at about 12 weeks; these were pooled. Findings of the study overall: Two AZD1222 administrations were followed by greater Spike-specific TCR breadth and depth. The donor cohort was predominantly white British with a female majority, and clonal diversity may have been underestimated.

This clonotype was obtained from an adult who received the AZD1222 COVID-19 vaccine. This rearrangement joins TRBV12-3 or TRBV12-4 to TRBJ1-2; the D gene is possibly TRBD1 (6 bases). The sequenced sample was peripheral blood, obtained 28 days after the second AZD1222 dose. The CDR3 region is CASSRGHLYGYTF. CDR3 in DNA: TGTGCCAGCAGCCGGGGACACCTCTATGGCTACACCTTC.